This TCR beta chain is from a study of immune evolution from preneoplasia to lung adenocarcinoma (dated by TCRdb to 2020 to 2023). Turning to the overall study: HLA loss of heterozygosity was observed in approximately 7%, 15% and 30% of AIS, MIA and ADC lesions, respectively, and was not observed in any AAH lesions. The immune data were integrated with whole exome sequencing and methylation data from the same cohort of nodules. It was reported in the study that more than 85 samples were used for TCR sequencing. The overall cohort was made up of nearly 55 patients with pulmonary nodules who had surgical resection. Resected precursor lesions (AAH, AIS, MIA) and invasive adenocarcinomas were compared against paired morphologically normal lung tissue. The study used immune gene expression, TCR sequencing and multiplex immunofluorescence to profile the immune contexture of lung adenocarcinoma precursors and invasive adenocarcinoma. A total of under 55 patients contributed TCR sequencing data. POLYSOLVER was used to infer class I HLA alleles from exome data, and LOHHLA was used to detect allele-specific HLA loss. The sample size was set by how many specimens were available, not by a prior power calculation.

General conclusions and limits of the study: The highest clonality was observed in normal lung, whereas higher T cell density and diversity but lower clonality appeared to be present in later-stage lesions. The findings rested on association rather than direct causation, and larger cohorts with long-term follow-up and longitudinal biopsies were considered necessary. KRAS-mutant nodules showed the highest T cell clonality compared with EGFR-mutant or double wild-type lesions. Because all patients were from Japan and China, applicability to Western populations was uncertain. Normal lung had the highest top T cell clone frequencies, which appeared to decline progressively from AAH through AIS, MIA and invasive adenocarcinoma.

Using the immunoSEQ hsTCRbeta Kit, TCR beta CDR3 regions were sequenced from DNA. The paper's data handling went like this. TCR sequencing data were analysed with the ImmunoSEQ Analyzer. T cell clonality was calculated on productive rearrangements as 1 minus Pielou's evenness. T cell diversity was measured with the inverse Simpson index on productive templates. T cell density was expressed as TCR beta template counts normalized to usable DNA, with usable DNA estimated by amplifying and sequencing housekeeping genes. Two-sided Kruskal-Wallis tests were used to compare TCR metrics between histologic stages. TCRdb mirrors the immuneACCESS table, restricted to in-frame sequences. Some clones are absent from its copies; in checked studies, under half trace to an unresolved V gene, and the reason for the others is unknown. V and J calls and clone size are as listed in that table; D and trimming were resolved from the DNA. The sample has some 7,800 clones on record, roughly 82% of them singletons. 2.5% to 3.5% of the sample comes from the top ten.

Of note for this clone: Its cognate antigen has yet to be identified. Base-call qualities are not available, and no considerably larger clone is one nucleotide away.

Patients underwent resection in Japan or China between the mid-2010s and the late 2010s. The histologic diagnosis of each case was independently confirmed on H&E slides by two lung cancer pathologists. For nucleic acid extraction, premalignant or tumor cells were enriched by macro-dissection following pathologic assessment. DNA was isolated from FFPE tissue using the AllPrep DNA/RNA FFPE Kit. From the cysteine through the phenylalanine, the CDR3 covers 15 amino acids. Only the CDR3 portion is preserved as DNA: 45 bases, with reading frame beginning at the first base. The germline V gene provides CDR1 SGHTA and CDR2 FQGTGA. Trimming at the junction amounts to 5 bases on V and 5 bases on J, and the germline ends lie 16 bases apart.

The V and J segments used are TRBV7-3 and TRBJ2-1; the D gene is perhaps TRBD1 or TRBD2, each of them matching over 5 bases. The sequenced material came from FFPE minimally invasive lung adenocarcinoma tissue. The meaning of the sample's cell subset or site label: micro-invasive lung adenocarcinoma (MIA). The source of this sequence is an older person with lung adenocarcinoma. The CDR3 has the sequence CASSPDSGTDNEQFF. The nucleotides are TGTGCCAGCAGCCCCGACTCCGGGACGGACAATGAGCAGTTCTTC. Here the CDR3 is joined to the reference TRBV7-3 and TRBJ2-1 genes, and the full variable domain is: GAGVSQTPSNKVTEKGKYVELRCDPISGHTALYWYRQSLGQGPEFLIYFQGTGAADDSGLPNDRFFAVRPEGSVSTLKIQRTERGDSAVYLCASSPDSGTDNEQFFGPGTRLTVL.